Following are 9 T cell receptor beta chains from one sample sequenced in a study of regulatory T cells in long-lasting Graves disease. Time point specified: persistent/refractory GD, antithyroid drugs over 5 years with positive TRAb. With RNA extracted from PBMCs as input, the TCR library was made. For TCR beta, libraries came from iRepertoire HTBI primers and Arm-PCR of CDR3 regions. TCRdb analysed the multiplex PCR reads with MiXCR anew, one entry per CDR3 protein. Here the sample spans about 470,000 distinct CDR3 sequences, 20% being singletons. The material sequenced was peripheral blood mononuclear cells (PBMCs), taken when the disease was refractory, from a patient treated with antithyroid drugs. The receptors derive from a female donor with Graves disease.

CDR3 bases: TGTGCCACCAGCAGAGCAAAAGATAAAGATCCGGGACTAGCGGGAGCCTACAGATACGAGCAGTACTTC. Residues: CATSRAKDKDPGLAGAYRYEQYF. The chain carries TRBV15 and TRBJ2-7, with 14 bases aligning to TRBD2. The CDR3 has 23 amino acids. The germline V gene has CDR1 LNHNV and CDR2 YYDKDF (reference sequence). With V trimmed by 1 base and J by 4 bases, 24 bases remained unmatched.

The rearrangement links TRBV4-1 to TRBJ1-1, with D unclear. Per germline, CDR1 MGHRA and CDR2 YSYEKL. V lost 7 bases and J 1 base, leaving 13 bases between the germline ends. This CDR3 spans 14 amino acids. CDR3 nucleotide sequence: TGCGCCAGCAAGGCACAACCCCGGAACACTGAAGCTTTCTTT. It translates to CASKAQPRNTEAFF.

J is TRBJ1-1 and V is TRBV29-1; D uncertain. Germline CDR1 is SQVTM and CDR2 is ANQGSEA. This CDR3 has 11 amino acids. Trimming shortened V by 3 bases and J by 4 bases, and 6 bases separated the two germline ends. CDR3 in DNA: TGCAGCGTTGAGAAATTCACTGAAGCTTTCTTT. Amino acid sequence: CSVEKFTEAFF.

Of note for this clonotype: A read error may be the cause here, since a much bigger clone is one base away. The rearrangement links TRBV5-1 to TRBJ1-2; maybe TRBD1 (5 bases). CDR1 and CDR2 (germline): SGHRS, YFSETQ. CDR3 size: 13 residues. The CDR3 reads CTSSAQGGSGYTF. CDR3 nucleotides: TGCACCAGCAGCGCTCAGGGAGGTAGCGGCTACACCTTC.

Only a few counts were recorded for this clonotype. This chain links TRBV29-1 with TRBJ1-5, with a weak D call TRBD1 (5 bases). Between the trimmed V and J ends, which lost 8 bases and 0 bases, there was a span of 23 bases. The CDR3 runs to 17 residues. The germline CDR1 and CDR2 sequences are SQVTM and ANQGSEA. The CDR3 here is CSTGHGHLVYSNQPQHF. The CDR3 DNA follows: TGCAGCACAGGACACGGCCACTTAGTTTATAGCAATCAGCCCCAGCATTTT. The variable domain in full, completed from reference TRBV29-1 and TRBJ1-5, reads SAVISQKPSRDICQRGTSLTIQCQVDSQVTMMFWYRQQPGQSLTLIATANQGSEATYESGFVIDKFPISRPNLTFSTLTVSNMSPEDSSIYLCSTGHGHLVYSNQPQHFGDGTRLSIL.

The sample holds a few counts of this clonotype. The V call is TRBV29-1, the J call TRBJ2-3; D is possibly TRBD1 or TRBD2 (6 bases each). The CDR3 sequence is 16 residues long. Trimming cost V 6 bases and J 8 bases, with 27 bases left between them. Germline CDR1 and CDR2: SQVTM and ANQGSEA. The CDR3 region has the DNA TGCAGCGTAGGAGGGGGTATTGCTACCACCTTTTTTACGCAGTATTTT. This gives the protein CSVGGGIATTFFTQYF.

This clonotype was seen many times. The rearrangement links TRBV7-2 to TRBJ2-7, with 12 bases matching TRBD2. This CDR3 has 20 residues. The junction had 17 bases not matched to a gene; V was cut back by 3 bases and J by 2 bases. Germline CDR1 and CDR2: SGHTA and FQGNSA. Here the CDR3 reads CASSFDSHAGLAGLAYEQYF. For the CDR3, the DNA is TGTGCCAGCAGCTTTGATTCCCACGCCGGACTAGCGGGACTCGCCTACGAGCAGTACTTC. Using reference TRBV7-2 and TRBJ2-7 for the parts outside the CDR3, the full variable domain is GAGVSQSPSNKVTEKGKDVELRCDPISGHTALYWYRQSLGQGLEFLIYFQGNSAPDKSGLPSDRFSAERTGGSVSTLTIQRTQQEDSAVYLCASSFDSHAGLAGLAYEQYFGPGTRLTVT.

A few counts support this clonotype. The rearrangement joins TRBV7-2 to TRBJ1-1; maybe TRBD1 (5 bases). CDR3 length: 15 residues. The germline CDR1 and CDR2 sequences are SGHTA and FQGNSA. The V and J ends lost 4 bases and 3 bases respectively, with 15 bases between them. In DNA form, the CDR3 reads TGTGCCAGCAGCTCTCGGGGGAAAACCTACACTGAAGCTTTCTTT. Encoded protein: CASSSRGKTYTEAFF.

The genes are TRBV15 and TRBJ2-7, with a weak D call TRBD1 (5 bases). With 1 base removed from V and 3 bases from J, the gap between germline ends came to 10 bases. The CDR3 runs to 14 residues. Germline CDR1 reads LNHNV; CDR2 reads YYDKDF (reference sequence). The CDR3 reads CATSRAQGDYEQYF. In nucleotides, the CDR3 is TGTGCCACCAGCAGAGCTCAAGGGGACTACGAGCAGTACTTC.